The 22 T cell receptor beta chains presented below share a single source sample, sequenced in a study of T cells in Graves' hyperthyroidism and ophthalmopathy. Amplification yielded TCR beta CDR3 regions, with RNA transcripts as the source. The TCR CDR3 first-round RT-PCR relied on the HTBI primer set. TCRdb independently ran MiXCR on the multiplex PCR reads; one entry per CDR3 protein. In the table there are hundreds of thousands of distinct CDR3 sequences, approximately 44% of which are singletons. The material sequenced was peripheral blood or thyroid tissue (not recorded which). The receptors shown here come from a woman aged 18-29 years with Graves' hyperthyroidism.

This clonotype was detected ten times or more. This sequence joins TRBV2 and TRBJ1-4; 7 bases match TRBD1. Germline V gene lookup returns CDR1 SNHLY and CDR2 FYNNEI. The CDR3 is made up of 13 amino acids. J was trimmed by 12 bases and V by 3 bases; bases with no gene match: 7. CDR3 residues: CASSDDRVVELFF. In DNA form, the CDR3 reads TGTGCCAGCAGTGACGACAGGGTTGTGGAACTGTTTTTT.

In its sample, this clonotype was seen many times. The J gene is TRBJ1-3, the V gene TRBV7-6, with TRBD1 as a possible D gene (6 bases). Trimming removed 5 bases at V and 0 bases at J, with 11 bases between. The CDR3 has 15 residues. The germline V gene has CDR1 SGHVS and CDR2 FNYEAQ. CDR3 amino acids: CASSRGRSSGNTIYF. CDR3 in DNA: TGTGCCAGCAGCCGGGGGCGAAGCTCTGGAAACACCATATATTTT.

The J gene is TRBJ1-2, the V gene TRBV20-1; no definite D call. This CDR3 has 10 residues. Per the germline V gene, CDR1 is DFQATT and CDR2 is SNEGSKA (reference sequence). The CDR3 loop reads CRTTNYGYTF. The CDR3 coding sequence is TGCAGGACAACTAACTATGGCTACACCTTC.

This clonotype was counted only a few times. V usage is TRBV20-1 and J usage is TRBJ2-7; a weak D match, TRBD1 (6 bases). The CDR3 is made up of 14 amino acids. Per the germline V gene, CDR1 is DFQATT and CDR2 is SNEGSKA (reference sequence). Trimming stripped 5 bases from V and 3 bases from J, with 17 bases between. CDR3 loop: CSAVGPGDGYEQYF. The DNA of the CDR3 is TGCAGTGCTGTAGGGCCAGGGGACGGCTACGAGCAGTACTTC.

This clonotype turned up a few times. The gene calls are TRBV12-3 or TRBV12-4 and TRBJ1-4, with TRBD1 as a possible D gene (6 bases). The CDR3 length is 15 residues. The germline V and J ends were trimmed by 6 bases and 6 bases, with 17 bases remaining between them. CDR3 amino acids: CASRSPGDTDEKLFF. The CDR3 DNA follows: TGTGCCAGCAGGTCCCCAGGGGACACCGATGAAAAACTGTTTTTT.

V gene TRBV10-3 combines with J gene TRBJ2-7, with a weak D call TRBD1 (5 bases). The CDR3 runs 13 residues. Trimming removed 4 bases at V and 8 bases at J, with 15 bases between. Germline CDR1 ENHRY, CDR2 SYGVKD. The CDR3 region has the DNA TGTGCCATCAGTGTGAGATTTGGGGCACAGCAGTACTTC. It codes for CAISVRFGAQQYF.

The chain uses TRBV25-1 and TRBJ2-2; TRBD2 aligns across 13 bases. With 4 bases clipped from V and 1 base from J, the junction kept 0 bases outside the gene matches. CDR1 is MGHDK and CDR2 is SYGVNS in the germline V gene. The CDR3 is made up of 16 amino acids. As DNA, the CDR3 is TGTGCCAGCAGTGGACTAGCGGGAGGGAACACCGGGGAGCTGTTTTTT. Protein sequence: CASSGLAGGNTGELFF. Full variable domain (rest looked up from reference TRBV25-1 and TRBJ2-2): EADIYQTPRYLVIGTGKKITLECSQTMGHDKMYWYQQDPGMELHLIHYSYGVNSTEKGDLSSESTVSRIRTEHFPLTLESARPSHTSQYLCASSGLAGGNTGELFFGEGSRLTVL.

As regards this clonotype: A much larger clone differs by one base, so this may be a read error. V and J are TRBV10-3 and TRBJ2-7, with a possible D match to TRBD1 (7 bases). This CDR3 is built from 14 residues. Per the germline V gene, CDR1 is ENHRY and CDR2 is SYGVKD. CDR3 protein: CAITSGQGGYERYF. CDR3 nucleotide sequence: TGTGCCATCACTTCAGGGCAGGGGGGATACGAGCGGTACTTC.

The chain uses TRBV5-1 and TRBJ2-7, with TRBD2 as a possible D gene (6 bases). The germline V gene encodes CDR1 SGHRS and CDR2 YFSETQ. Trimming took 7 bases from V and 3 from J, leaving 14 bases between them. The CDR3 has 13 amino acids. This CDR3 reads CASAPGSLYEQYF. The CDR3 bases are TGCGCCAGCGCACCCGGGAGTCTCTACGAGCAGTACTTC.

This clonotype has a count of ten or more. In DNA form, the CDR3 reads TGTGCCAGCAGCCTGTCGCGGGACGGCTACGAGCAGTACTTC. Translated, it gives CASSLSRDGYEQYF. The gene calls are TRBV7-2 and TRBJ2-7, with D tentatively TRBD2 (6 bases). The germline gives CDR1 SGHTA, CDR2 FQGNSA. Trimming pared 5 bases from V and 3 bases from J, leaving 14 bases between. CDR3 size: 14 residues.

The V gene is TRBV11-2, the J gene TRBJ2-2; 13 bases map to TRBD2. The V gene end was trimmed by 6 bases and the J gene end by 7 bases; junction bases not matched to a gene: 5. Per the germline V gene, CDR1 is SGHAT and CDR2 is FQNNGV. The CDR3 loop spans 15 amino acids. CDR3 DNA sequence: TGTGCCAGCAGACGGACTAGCGGGAGTGGCGGGGAGCTGTTTTTT. This codes for CASRRTSGSGGELFF. The complete variable domain, with remaining parts taken from reference TRBV11-2 and TRBJ2-2, reads EAGVAQSPRYKIIEKRQSVAFWCNPISGHATLYWYQQILGQGPKLLIQFQNNGVVDDSQLPKDRFSAERLKGVDSTLKIQPAKLEDSAVYLCASRRTSGSGGELFFGEGSRLTVL.

This clonotype was observed many times. The chain is built from TRBV25-1 and TRBJ1-2; TRBD1 might be the D (6 bases). V was pared by 5 bases and J by 5 bases, with 12 bases between. The CDR3 spans 13 residues. Germline V gene data show CDR1 as MGHDK and CDR2 as SYGVNS. CDR3 region: CASSPGAVYGYTF. For the CDR3, the DNA is TGTGCCAGCAGTCCGGGGGCAGTGTATGGCTACACCTTC.

The V and J genes are TRBV7-8 and TRBJ1-6, with D perhaps matching TRBD1 (5 bases). The CDR3 is 16 amino acids. CDR1 SGHVS and CDR2 FQNEAQ come from the germline V gene. V was shortened by 5 bases and J by 7 bases, with 18 bases between the two germline ends. CDR3 residues: CASSHPWRGPNSPLHF. As DNA, the CDR3 is TGTGCCAGCAGCCATCCATGGCGGGGCCCAAATTCACCCCTCCACTTT. Using reference TRBV7-8 and TRBJ1-6 for the parts outside the CDR3, the full variable domain is GAGVSQSPRYKVAKRGQDVALRCDPISGHVSLFWYQQALGQGPEFLTYFQNEAQLDKSGLPSDRFFAERPEGSVSTLKIQRTQQEDSAVYLCASSHPWRGPNSPLHFGNGTRLTVT.

About this clonotype: This clone may be a read error of a much larger clone one base away. CDR3 DNA: TGCAGCGTAGCAGGGGAGACCGGGGACCTGTTTTTT. Translated, it gives CSVAGETGDLFF. The chain links TRBV29-1 to TRBJ2-2; weak D call: TRBD1 (6 bases). The CDR3 covers 12 residues. The V gene's germline CDR1 is SQVTM and CDR2 ANQGSEA.

This clonotype has only one observation. The junction and the germline gene differ at one end; a read error may be behind it. The V call is TRBV14, the J call TRBJ2-7, with a possible D match to TRBD2 (6 bases). Looked up from germline, CDR1 is SGHDN and CDR2 is FVKESK. The CDR3 has 14 amino acids. The CDR3 coding sequence is TGTGCCAGCAGCCAAGGACTAGGAGACTACGAGCAGTGCTTC. This sequence encodes CASSQGLGDYEQCF.

The table lists this clonotype with many counts. The V gene is TRBV7-9, the J gene TRBJ2-5; 14 bases are shared with TRBD2. The CDR3 runs to 16 residues. Germline V gives CDR1 SEHNR, CDR2 FQNEAQ (reference sequence). Trimming took 5 bases from V and 5 from J; bases not matched to a gene: 7. CDR3 nucleotide sequence: TGTGCCAGCAGCCTGACTAGCGGGAGGGGAGTGGAGACCCAGTACTTC. It specifies CASSLTSGRGVETQYF.

In this sample, this clonotype turned up many times. The V call is TRBV14, the J call TRBJ2-7; no definite D call. CDR1 and CDR2 (germline): SGHDN, FVKESK. V lost 5 bases and J lost 6, with 11 bases in between. The CDR3 is 12 residues long. The CDR3 loop reads CASSSSALEQYF. CDR3 sequence (DNA): TGTGCCAGCAGCTCAAGCGCGCTCGAGCAGTACTTC.

The DNA for the CDR3 is TGTGCCACCAGCAGACCGGGACAGGCTCTGACTTTC. It translates to CATSRPGQALTF. The chain is built from TRBV15 and TRBJ2-6; 8 bases are shared with TRBD1. Looked up from germline, CDR1 is LNHNV and CDR2 is YYDKDF (reference sequence). J was trimmed by 16 bases and V by 2 bases; bases with no gene match: 4. The CDR3 runs to 12 residues. Full variable domain (remainder filled in from reference TRBV15 and TRBJ2-6): DAMVIQNPRYQVTQFGKPVTLSCSQTLNHNVMYWYQQKSSQAPKLLFHYYDKDFNNEADTPDNFQSRRPNTSFCFLDIRSPGLGDTAMYLCATSRPGQALTFGAGSRLTVL.

Turning to this clonotype: Since the CDR3 does not end with the conserved phenylalanine or tryptophan, this likely comes from a read error. This rearrangement joins TRBV6-1 to TRBJ1-1; no firm D call. The germline V and J ends were trimmed by 2 bases and 4 bases, with 11 bases remaining between them. The germline CDR1 and CDR2 sequences are MNHNS and SASEGT. The CDR3 is 14 residues long. The CDR3 spells CASSELSLRTEAFL. In nucleotides, the CDR3 is TGTGCCAGCAGTGAACTATCTCTGCGCACTGAAGCTTTCCTT.

The count of this clonotype is one. The chain carries TRBV6-5 and TRBJ1-1; 7 nucleotides agree with TRBD1. CDR1 is MNHEY, CDR2 SVGAGI, per germline. Trimming cost V 5 bases and J 0 bases; bases outside gene matches: 6. The CDR3 is made up of 15 amino acids. DNA for the CDR3: TGTGCCAGCAGTCCCTTGACAGGGTTGAACACTGAAGCTTTCTTT. This sequence encodes CASSPLTGLNTEAFF.

V and J are TRBV9 and TRBJ2-5; 8 nucleotides agree with TRBD2. The junction had 5 bases not matched to a gene; V was cut back by 3 bases and J by 1 base. Germline V gene lookup returns CDR1 SGDLS and CDR2 YYNGEE. This CDR3 is built from 15 residues. The CDR3 sequence: CASSALSGSQETQYF. Here the CDR3 DNA reads TGTGCCAGCAGCGCCCTGAGCGGGAGCCAAGAGACCCAGTACTTC.

The chain combines TRBV6-5 with TRBJ1-1; no definite D call. With 0 bases removed from V and 3 bases from J, the gap between germline ends came to 8 bases. The CDR3 loop spans 14 amino acids. Germline assignment: CDR1 MNHEY and CDR2 SVGAGI. The CDR3 loop is CASSYSEDDTEAFF. CDR3 DNA sequence: TGTGCCAGCAGTTACTCAGAGGATGACACTGAAGCTTTCTTT.